A single sample is the source of the 32 T cell receptor beta chains below, sequenced in a study of T-cell memory formation after mild COVID-19. Via MiXCR, TCRdb re-called the 5' RACE reads, giving one row per CDR3 protein. The sample records fewer than 200,000 distinct CDR3 sequences, over 10% being singletons. The sample comprised PBMCs or a T cell subset sorted from them (not recorded which). Every receptor here comes from a man between 18 and 29 years old who had mild COVID-19 (a few samples of this study predate the infection). Cell type and time point are not known.

The chain recombines TRBV6-5 with TRBJ1-1; D unclear. The CDR3 is made up of 16 amino acids. Trimming left V 0 bases short and J 7 bases short, with 18 bases between. Germline lookup yields CDR1 MNHEY and CDR2 SVGAGI. CDR3 bases: TGTGCCAGCAGTTACTCGTTCAGGCCCGGTACTCTTGAAGCTTTCTTT. This codes for CASSYSFRPGTLEAFF.

CDR3 sequence: CASSPHGGGNYGYTF. CDR3 nucleotides: TGTGCCAGCAGCCCGCACGGGGGGGGGAACTATGGCTACACCTTC. The chain has TRBV7-3 and TRBJ1-2; D might be TRBD1 (5 bases). This CDR3 comprises 15 residues. With 5 bases removed from V and 2 bases from J, the gap between germline ends came to 15 bases. Germline V lookup: CDR1 SGHTA, CDR2 FQGTGA.

The rearrangement joins TRBV18 to TRBJ2-5, with D perhaps matching TRBD2 (6 bases). The ends were cut back, 6 bases at V and 1 base at J, with 12 bases in the middle. Germline V gene sequence: CDR1 KGHSH, CDR2 LQKENI. The CDR3 is 14 amino acids. The CDR3 nucleotides read TGTGCCAGCTCCGGGAGTCTCCCCCAAGAGACCCAGTACTTC. Encoded protein: CASSGSLPQETQYF.

The chain uses TRBV10-3 and TRBJ2-7; D may be TRBD1 or TRBD2 (5 bases each). CDR1 is ENHRY, CDR2 SYGVKD, per germline. Between the trimmed V and J ends, which lost 3 bases and 6 bases, there was a span of 18 bases. This CDR3 comprises 15 residues. Here the CDR3 reads CAISDGGRSHSEQYV. The CDR3, as DNA: TGTGCCATCAGTGATGGGGGAAGATCCCACTCCGAGCAGTACGTC.

V and J are TRBV7-3 and TRBJ2-3, with D tentatively TRBD2 (7 bases). Per the germline V gene, CDR1 is SGHTA and CDR2 is FQGTGA. CDR3 length: 15 amino acids. The germline V and J ends were trimmed by 5 bases and 5 bases, with 17 bases remaining between them. CDR3 protein: CASSPSRGAGDTQYF. The CDR3 DNA follows: TGTGCCAGCAGCCCCAGCCGGGGGGCGGGAGATACGCAGTATTTT.

This clonotype was detected ten times or more. This chain connects TRBV5-1 to TRBJ1-6; D ambiguous. This CDR3 contains 15 residues. CDR1 SGHRS and CDR2 YFSETQ come from the germline V gene. V dropped 0 bases and J dropped 6 bases, with 10 bases sitting between them. Here the CDR3 reads CASSLEGITNSPLHF. DNA for the CDR3: TGCGCCAGCAGCTTGGAGGGAATTACTAATTCACCCCTCCACTTT.

Comment on this clonotype: The germline gene is not matched at one end of the junction; a read error may be the cause. CDR3 coding DNA: TGTGCTAGCAGCTTCGACAGGGACAATGAGCAGTTCTTC. It translates to CASSFDRDNEQFF. The chain joins TRBV7-7 to TRBJ2-1, with 7 bases that match TRBD1. Looked up from germline, CDR1 is SSHAT and CDR2 is FNYEAQ (reference sequence). CDR3 size: 13 residues.

The rearrangement joins TRBV20-1 to TRBJ2-1; 8 bases agree with TRBD2. The length of the CDR3 is 14 residues. CDR1 is DFQATT and CDR2 is SNEGSKA in the germline V gene (reference sequence). Losses at the gene ends were 3 bases for V and 3 bases for J; bases not matched to a gene: 4. CDR3 bases: TGCAGTGCTAGGGTAGCGGGGTACTACAATGAGCAGTTCTTC. The encoded protein is CSARVAGYYNEQFF.

The V gene is TRBV2, the J gene TRBJ2-5, with D possibly TRBD2 on 6 matching bases. Germline V lookup: CDR1 SNHLY, CDR2 FYNNEI. CDR3 length: 12 amino acids. V was cut by 4 bases and J by 4 bases, with 7 bases left in between. Here the CDR3 reads CASSGLVETQYF. The CDR3, as DNA: TGTGCCAGCAGTGGACTAGTAGAGACCCAGTACTTC.

The chain employs TRBV6-5 and TRBJ2-7; no reliable D call. The CDR3 contains 11 residues. Germline CDR1 MNHEY, CDR2 SVGAGI. V lost 6 bases and J 6 bases, leaving 9 bases between the germline ends. This chain's CDR3 is CASSPLAEQYV. In DNA form, the CDR3 reads TGTGCCAGCAGCCCACTGGCCGAGCAGTACGTC.

This clonotype turned up a few times. J is TRBJ2-1 and V is TRBV9; perhaps TRBD1 as D (5 bases). Germline V gives CDR1 SGDLS, CDR2 YYNGEE. V was pared by 1 base and J by 9 bases, with 11 bases between. CDR3 size: 13 residues. The CDR3 nucleotides read TGTGCCAGCAGCGTACCCCAGGGCAGTGAGCAGTTCTTC. Translated: CASSVPQGSEQFF. Drawing the rest from reference TRBV9 and TRBJ2-1, the complete variable domain is DSGVTQTPKHLITATGQRVTLRCSPRSGDLSVYWYQQSLDQGLQFLIQYYNGEERAKGNILERFSAQQFPDLHSELNLSSLELGDSALYFCASSVPQGSEQFFGPGTRLTVL.

The chain carries TRBV6-1 and TRBJ2-7; no firm D call. Germline lookup yields CDR1 MNHNS and CDR2 SASEGT. The CDR3 totals 14 residues. V lost 6 bases, J lost 0 bases, and 12 bases lay in between. In nucleotides, the CDR3 is TGTGCCAGCAGCGGTAACACATACTCCTACGAGCAGTACGTC. It specifies CASSGNTYSYEQYV.

This chain connects TRBV7-3 to TRBJ2-5, with TRBD2 matching over 8 bases. This CDR3 contains 12 residues. CDR1 and CDR2 from the germline V gene are SGHTA and FQGTGA. The V gene end was trimmed by 5 bases and the J gene end by 7 bases; junction bases not matched to a gene: 3. Written as DNA, the CDR3 is TGTGCCAGCAGCCCGGGGGGGGTGACCCAGTACTTC. It codes for CASSPGGVTQYF.

The rearrangement uses TRBV6-5 and TRBJ2-3; D unclear. Trimming took off 2 bases at V and 4 bases at J, with 13 bases between the two ends. The CDR3 runs to 15 residues. Germline-derived CDR1 and CDR2 are MNHEY and SVGAGI. CDR3 coding DNA: TGTGCCAGCAGTTACGGTCGGCAGGATCCAGATACGCAGTATTTT. The encoded protein is CASSYGRQDPDTQYF.

In this sample, this clonotype turned up a few times. The chain carries TRBV29-1 and TRBJ1-5, with 10 bases identical to TRBD1. The ends lost 6 bases at V and 6 bases at J; junction bases unmatched: 5. The germline CDR1 and CDR2 sequences are SQVTM and ANQGSEA. CDR3 length: 13 residues. CDR3 in DNA: TGCAGCGTGGGGGGACAGGGGAGTCAGCCCCAGCATTTT. Its translation is CSVGGQGSQPQHF.

This clonotype was counted a few times. The V call is TRBV28, the J call TRBJ1-5, with 8 bases aligning to TRBD1. After removal of 6 bases from V and 6 bases from J, the junction contained 10 bases not matched to a gene. The germline V gene has CDR1 MDHEN and CDR2 SYDVKM. The CDR3 is 15 residues long. In DNA, the CDR3 is TGTGCCAGCAGACCACGGACAGGGAAAGGTCAGCCCCAGCATTTT. Translation: CASRPRTGKGQPQHF. Variable domain in full (rest from reference TRBV28 and TRBJ1-5): DVKVTQSSRYLVKRTGEKVFLECVQDMDHENMFWYRQDPGLGLRLIYFSYDVKMKEKGDIPEGYSVSREKKERFSLILESASTNQTSMYLCASRPRTGKGQPQHFGDGTRLSIL.

This chain uses TRBV5-1 with TRBJ2-1; 7 positions agree with TRBD1. This CDR3 comprises 15 residues. The V gene end was trimmed by 0 bases and the J gene end by 2 bases; junction bases not matched to a gene: 2. Germline lookup yields CDR1 SGHRS and CDR2 YFSETQ. As DNA, the CDR3 is TGCGCCAGCAGCTTGGAGGGGGCCGCCTACAATGAGCAGTTCTTC. It specifies CASSLEGAAYNEQFF.

V usage is TRBV5-1 and J usage is TRBJ1-4, with D possibly being TRBD1 (5 bases). The CDR3 extends over 15 amino acids. Trimming removed 1 base from V and 3 bases from J, with 10 bases in between. Looked up from germline, CDR1 is SGHRS and CDR2 is YFSETQ. The CDR3 nucleotides are TGCGCCAGCAGCTTGTCCGGGACTTCTAATGAAAAACTGTTTTTT. This sequence encodes CASSLSGTSNEKLFF.

This clonotype was counted at least ten times. The chain employs TRBV6-6 and TRBJ2-7, with D unclear. From germline, CDR1 is MNHNY and CDR2 SVGAGI (reference sequence). The V end was cut by 7 bases, the J end by 0 bases, with 7 bases between. The CDR3 loop spans 12 amino acids. The CDR3 protein is CASTGSSYEQYF. The CDR3 DNA follows: TGTGCCAGCACCGGCAGCTCCTACGAGCAGTACTTC.

The table lists this clonotype with a few counts. The CDR3 bases are TGTGCCAGCAGTCCACACCGACCCAGTCAGCCCCAGCATTTT. The encoded protein is CASSPHRPSQPQHF. The chain carries TRBV6-2 or TRBV6-3 and TRBJ1-5; D gene uncertain. Trimming left V 5 bases short and J 6 bases short, with 14 bases between. The V gene's germline CDR1 is MNHEY and CDR2 SVGEGT. This CDR3 is 14 amino acids long.

The chain couples TRBV5-1 to TRBJ2-3; D gene uncertain. The CDR3 has 15 residues. V dropped 1 base and J dropped 0 bases, with 9 bases sitting between them. Looked up from germline, CDR1 is SGHRS and CDR2 is YFSETQ. DNA of the CDR3: TGCGCCAGCAGCTTGCAAGTGGACAGCACAGATACGCAGTATTTT. Translation gives CASSLQVDSTDTQYF. Looking up the rest from reference TRBV5-1 and TRBJ2-3 gives the full variable domain: KAGVTQTPRYLIKTRGQQVTLSCSPISGHRSVSWYQQTPGQGLQFLFEYFSETQRNKGNFPGRFSGRQFSNSRSEMNVSTLELGDSALYLCASSLQVDSTDTQYFGPGTRLTVL.

There are many counts of this clonotype. The gene calls are TRBV29-1 and TRBJ2-7; D not certain. This CDR3 spans 11 amino acids. The germline CDR1 and CDR2 sequences are SQVTM and ANQGSEA. The V and J ends lost 7 bases and 4 bases respectively, with 11 bases between them. The CDR3 sequence: CSAKQNYEQYF. The CDR3 DNA reads as TGCAGCGCCAAACAGAATTACGAGCAGTACTTC.

This clonotype has ten or more counts. The gene calls are TRBV6-2 or TRBV6-3 and TRBJ2-1, with unresolved D. The germline V gene has CDR1 MNHEY and CDR2 SVGEGT. The length of the CDR3 is 13 residues. The V end lost 8 bases, the J end lost 0 bases, and 8 bases lay between the germline ends. CDR3 nucleotide sequence: TGTGCCAGCGTTCTCAGCTCCTACAATGAGCAGTTCTTC. It encodes CASVLSSYNEQFF.

In this sample, this clonotype turned up a few times. The chain employs TRBV28 and TRBJ1-3; D is unresolved. Germline-derived CDR1 and CDR2 are MDHEN and SYDVKM. The V end was cut by 2 bases, the J end by 8 bases, with 16 bases between. The CDR3 totals 15 residues. The CDR3 DNA follows: TGTGCCAGCAGTTTAGGGCCAGCGGCCGGAGACACCATATATTTT. Translating gives CASSLGPAAGDTIYF.

This clonotype was counted ten times or more. The chain has TRBV5-1 and TRBJ2-7; D uncertain. From germline, CDR1 is SGHRS and CDR2 YFSETQ. This CDR3 contains 16 residues. Trimming cost V 7 bases and J 0 bases, with 20 bases left between them. Written as DNA, the CDR3 is TGCGCCAGCTCCACCGCCCCCGCCCCAAACTCCTACGAGCAGTACTTC. Translating gives CASSTAPAPNSYEQYF.

This clonotype was detected ten times or more. The V call is TRBV12-3 or TRBV12-4, the J call TRBJ2-3; D gene unclear. This CDR3 comprises 14 residues. Trimming shortened V by 6 bases and J by 0 bases, and 10 bases separated the two germline ends. The CDR3 nucleotides read TGTGCCAGCAGCGACGGATCTAGCACAGATACGCAGTATTTT. It encodes CASSDGSSTDTQYF.

This sequence joins TRBV12-3 or TRBV12-4 and TRBJ2-7; 7 bases are a match to TRBD2. The CDR3 sequence is 12 residues long. The V and J ends lost 6 bases and 4 bases, in that order; junction bases with no gene match: 3. The CDR3 bases are TGTGCCAGCAGACTGGGAGGGTACGAGCAGTACTTC. Its translation: CASRLGGYEQYF.

This clonotype was counted between two and nine times. This rearrangement joins TRBV7-7 to TRBJ2-5; 9 bases are shared with TRBD1. Germline V gene data show CDR1 as SSHAT and CDR2 as FNYEAQ (reference sequence). Germline trimming cut 4 bases from V and 5 bases from J; bases unmatched to any gene: 5. The CDR3 is 14 amino acids. The CDR3 sequence: CASSSWTGAETQYF. The CDR3 DNA reads TGTGCCAGCAGCTCCTGGACAGGGGCTGAGACCCAGTACTTC.

The chain is built from TRBV5-4 and TRBJ2-7; perhaps TRBD2 as D (6 bases). Trimming removed 5 bases from V and 4 bases from J, with 13 bases in between. There are 13 residues in the CDR3. The germline V gene encodes CDR1 SGHNT and CDR2 YYREEE (reference sequence). DNA of the CDR3: TGTGCCAGCAGACGAATCCGGGAGTACGAGCAGTACTTC. It codes for CASRRIREYEQYF.

This chain joins TRBV29-1 and TRBJ2-7; maybe TRBD1 (5 bases). This CDR3 has 14 amino acids. Trimming cost V 4 bases and J 0 bases, with 13 bases left between them. Germline V lookup: CDR1 SQVTM, CDR2 ANQGSEA. The chain's CDR3 is CSVVAQVNSYEQYF. CDR3 sequence (DNA): TGCAGCGTTGTGGCACAGGTCAACTCCTACGAGCAGTACTTC.

The gene calls are TRBV20-1 and TRBJ2-1, with 16 bases aligning to TRBD2. This CDR3 comprises 15 residues. Losses at the gene ends were 4 bases for V and 8 bases for J; bases not matched to a gene: 5. Germline V gene sequence: CDR1 DFQATT, CDR2 SNEGSKA (reference sequence). CDR3 sequence reads: CSAMGLAGGPYEQFF. CDR3 coding DNA: TGCAGTGCTATGGGACTAGCGGGGGGGCCCTATGAGCAGTTCTTC.

The chain recombines TRBV6-5 with TRBJ1-2, with D unclear. Germline CDR1 MNHEY, CDR2 SVGAGI. This CDR3 is 13 amino acids long. With 5 bases removed from V and 4 bases from J, the gap between germline ends came to 11 bases. The CDR3 region is CASSTTRGYGYTF. CDR3 coding DNA: TGTGCCAGCAGTACCACTCGGGGCTATGGCTACACCTTC.